Listed here is a single T cell receptor beta chain. This CDR3 has 13 residues. CDR1 and CDR2 from the germline V gene are SGHVS and FQNEAQ. V was cut by 4 bases and J by 5 bases, with 11 bases left in between. The data stem from a study of blood T cell repertoires in COVID-19. Turning to the study itself: PBMCs, B-cell-depleted T cells, or T cells were the source of the cDNA or gDNA that made up the material.

Authors' data handling: Researchers report that nucleated cell counts were estimated from reference gene primer amplification. TCRdb's table, derived via immunoSEQ multiplex PCR, lists solely in-frame clones and lacks some. The D gene and trimming were derived from the DNA, and the V and J assignments and clone size from that table. The sample holds around 150,000 clones; roughly 73% are singletons and the top ten take approximately 2.6%. The clonotype was recovered from a man in his 70s with acute or convalescent COVID-19. Material for sequencing was peripheral blood. V and J are TRBV7-8 and TRBJ1-2; D is ambiguous. The CDR3 DNA sequence: TGTGCCAGCAGCTCCTCGACAAATTATGGCTACACCTTC. Protein: CASSSSTNYGYTF.